This is a list of T cell receptor beta chains from one sample in a study of cytomegalovirus exposure and HLA in healthy donors. Sequencing used immunoSEQ multiplex PCR; TCRdb keeps in-frame clones, though not all of them. This table has 55,000 to 70,000 clones, 80% appearing once. Input material: PBMCs. These receptors originate from a woman in her 40s in good health and CMV-seronegative. Both conserved end residues are part of each CDR3. A D gene is named only where the DNA matches it firmly. Not every row has a clone size; where given, it reads once, few, many or a size class.

D: -; J: TRBJ2-2; size: -; V: TRBV5-4; DNA: TGTGCCAGCAGCTTGGGGGTTCGGAGTAACACCGGGGAGCTGTTTTTT; CDR3: CASSLGVRSNTGELFF
D: -; J: TRBJ2-3; size: -; V: TRBV7-6; DNA: TGTGCCAGCAGCCGAGCTATCGCAGATACGCAGTATTTT; CDR3: CASSRAIADTQYF
D: -; J: TRBJ2-3; size: -; V: TRBV25-1; DNA: TGTGCCAGCACACTTCACAGCACAGATACGCAGTATTTT; CDR3: CASTLHSTDTQYF
D: -; J: TRBJ2-1; size: -; V: TRBV15; DNA: TGTGCCACCAGCAGACCGTACAGTGGGCATGAGCAGTTCTTC; CDR3: CATSRPYSGHEQFF
D: TRBD1; J: TRBJ1-5; size: -; V: TRBV15; DNA: TGTGCCACCAGCGGCCGTAGGGGACAGGGGCCTCAGCCCCAGCATTTT; CDR3: CATSGRRGQGPQPQHF
D: TRBD2; J: TRBJ2-7; size: -; V: TRBV10-2; DNA: TGCGCCAGCGGGACTAGCGGGAGGGCCTCCTACGAGCAGTACTTC; CDR3: CASGTSGRASYEQYF
D: -; J: TRBJ1-3; size: -; V: TRBV5-5; DNA: TGTGCCAGCAGCTTACCACAGGGCCGCAGGAGAAACACCATATATTTT; CDR3: CASSLPQGRRRNTIYF
D: -; J: TRBJ1-1; size: -; V: TRBV5-1; DNA: TGCGCCAGCAGCTTCGGGACAAATCCGAACACTGAAGCTTTCTTT; CDR3: CASSFGTNPNTEAFF
D: TRBD1; J: TRBJ1-1; size: -; V: TRBV9; DNA: TGTGCCAGCAGCGTAGTAGGGGGACAGGGGCGTACTGAAGCTTTCTTT; CDR3: CASSVVGGQGRTEAFF
D: -; J: TRBJ2-1; size: -; V: TRBV7-9; DNA: TGTGCCAGCAGTCAAACCGGGGATTTTCCCTACAATGAGCAGTTCTTC; CDR3: CASSQTGDFPYNEQFF
D: -; J: TRBJ2-7; size: -; V: TRBV6-5; DNA: TGTGCCAGCAGTTACTCGGAGAAAGTTTACGAGCAGTACTTC; CDR3: CASSYSEKVYEQYF
D: TRBD1; J: TRBJ1-1; size: -; V: TRBV19; DNA: TGTGCCAGTAGTCTCCAGGGGGGCACTGAAGCTTTCTTT; CDR3: CASSLQGGTEAFF
D: -; J: TRBJ2-5; size: -; V: TRBV7-2; DNA: TGTGCCAGCAGCCCCCGAGAGACCCAGTACTTC; CDR3: CASSPRETQYF
D: TRBD1; J: TRBJ1-1; size: -; V: TRBV28; DNA: TGTGCCAGCAGGGGGACAGCAGGTACTGAAGCTTTCTTT; CDR3: CASRGTAGTEAFF
D: -; J: TRBJ1-1; size: few; V: TRBV5-6; DNA: TGTGCCAGCAGCTTGGTAGGCGGATGGGTTAACACTGAAGCTTTCTTT; CDR3: CASSLVGGWVNTEAFF
D: -; J: TRBJ2-1; size: -; V: TRBV20-1; DNA: TGCAGTGCGCCGCAGGGGTTTGAGCAGTTCTTC; CDR3: CSAPQGFEQFF
D: -; J: TRBJ1-4; size: -; V: TRBV28; DNA: TGTGCCAGCAGTTACCCAGGGAGGCCTAATGAAAAACTGTTTTTT; CDR3: CASSYPGRPNEKLFF
D: TRBD1; J: TRBJ1-1; size: -; V: TRBV9; DNA: TGTGCCAGCAGCACAGGGGGTAGGGGCACTGAAGCTTTCTTT; CDR3: CASSTGGRGTEAFF
D: -; J: TRBJ2-1; size: -; V: TRBV5-1; DNA: TGCGCCAGCAGCTACTCGGACACAGAGCAGTTCTTC; CDR3: CASSYSDTEQFF
D: TRBD1; J: TRBJ2-2; size: -; V: TRBV6-5; DNA: TGTGCCAGCACGGACAGGGGGCACACCGGGGAGCTGTTTTTT; CDR3: CASTDRGHTGELFF
D: -; J: TRBJ2-1; size: -; V: TRBV5-1; DNA: TGCGCCAGCAGAACAGGGTTGGCGGGGGTGGGCAATGAGCAGTTCTTC; CDR3: CASRTGLAGVGNEQFF
D: TRBD1; J: TRBJ2-7; size: -; V: TRBV29-1; DNA: TGCAGCGTTGAAGAGGACAGGCGCCCCTACGAGCAGTACTTC; CDR3: CSVEEDRRPYEQYF
D: -; J: TRBJ2-2; size: -; V: TRBV19; DNA: TGTGCCAGTGAGGGCCACACCGGGGAGCTGTTTTTT; CDR3: CASEGHTGELFF
D: -; J: TRBJ2-1; size: -; V: TRBV7-9; DNA: TGTGCCAGCAGCGAGCAATACAATGAGCAGTTCTTC; CDR3: CASSEQYNEQFF
D: -; J: TRBJ2-5; size: -; V: TRBV28; DNA: TGTGCCAGCACCCGCGCAGGGCCCGAGACCCAGTACTTC; CDR3: CASTRAGPETQYF
D: -; J: TRBJ2-6; size: -; V: TRBV28; DNA: TGTGCCAGCAGCCGGTCTGGGGCCAACGTCCTGACTTTC; CDR3: CASSRSGANVLTF